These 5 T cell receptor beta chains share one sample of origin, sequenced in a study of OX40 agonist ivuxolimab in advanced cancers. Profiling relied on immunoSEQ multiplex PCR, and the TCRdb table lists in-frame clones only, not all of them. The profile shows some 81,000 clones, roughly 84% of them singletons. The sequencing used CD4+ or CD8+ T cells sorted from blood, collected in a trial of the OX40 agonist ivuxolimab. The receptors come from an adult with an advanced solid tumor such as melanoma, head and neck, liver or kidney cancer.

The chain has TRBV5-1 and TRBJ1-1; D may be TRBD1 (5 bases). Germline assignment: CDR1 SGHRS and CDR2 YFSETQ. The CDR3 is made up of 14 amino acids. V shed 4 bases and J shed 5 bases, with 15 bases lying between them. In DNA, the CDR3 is TGCGCCAGCAGCCCGAGACAGCAAGGAACTGAAGCTTTCTTT. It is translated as CASSPRQQGTEAFF.

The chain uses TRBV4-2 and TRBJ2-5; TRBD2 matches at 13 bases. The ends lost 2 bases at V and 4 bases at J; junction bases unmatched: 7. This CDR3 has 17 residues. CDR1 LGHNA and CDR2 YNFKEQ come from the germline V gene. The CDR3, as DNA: TGTGCCAGCAGCCAATACCATACTAGCGGGGGGGCAGAGACCCAGTACTTC. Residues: CASSQYHTSGGAETQYF.

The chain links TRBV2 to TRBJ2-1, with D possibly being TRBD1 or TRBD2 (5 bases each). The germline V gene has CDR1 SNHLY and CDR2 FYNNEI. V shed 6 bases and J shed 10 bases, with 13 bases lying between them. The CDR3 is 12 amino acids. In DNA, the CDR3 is TGTGCCAGCAGGTTGATCCGGGGCGAGCAGTTCTTC. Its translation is CASRLIRGEQFF.

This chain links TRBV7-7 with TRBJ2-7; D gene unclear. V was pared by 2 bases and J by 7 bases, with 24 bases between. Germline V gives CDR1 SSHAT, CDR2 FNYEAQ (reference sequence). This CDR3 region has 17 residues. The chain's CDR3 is CASSLKAGQSLFREQYF. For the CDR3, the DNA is TGTGCCAGCAGCTTAAAGGCTGGCCAATCCTTATTCCGAGAGCAGTACTTC.

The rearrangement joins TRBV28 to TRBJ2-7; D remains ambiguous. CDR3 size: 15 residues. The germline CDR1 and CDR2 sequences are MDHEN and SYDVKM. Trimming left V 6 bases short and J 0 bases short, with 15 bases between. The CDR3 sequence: CASSLTLMSSYEQYF. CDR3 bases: TGTGCCAGCAGCCTAACGTTGATGAGCTCCTACGAGCAGTACTTC.